This entry is about one T cell receptor beta chain. Its antigen is currently unknown. This sample was taken from a study of monozygotic twins with inflammatory bowel disease. Germline lookup yields CDR1 SGHTA and CDR2 FQGNSA. CDR3 length: 13 amino acids. Study observations and caveats: Clonotype overlap with others was lower in IBD patients than in healthy twins, a difference that was greatest with disease activity.

Every TCR library consumed around 4,000 ng of total RNA. TCRdb reprocessed the 5' RACE reads, keeping one entry per CDR3 protein, no DNA. Recorded for this sample: approximately 330,000 distinct CDR3 sequences. Sequencing was carried out using blood. This sequence originates from a human donor with ulcerative colitis or Crohn's disease, or a healthy co-twin of an affected twin (not recorded which). The genes are TRBV7-2 and TRBJ2-2. CDR3 region: CASSWGWAGELFF.